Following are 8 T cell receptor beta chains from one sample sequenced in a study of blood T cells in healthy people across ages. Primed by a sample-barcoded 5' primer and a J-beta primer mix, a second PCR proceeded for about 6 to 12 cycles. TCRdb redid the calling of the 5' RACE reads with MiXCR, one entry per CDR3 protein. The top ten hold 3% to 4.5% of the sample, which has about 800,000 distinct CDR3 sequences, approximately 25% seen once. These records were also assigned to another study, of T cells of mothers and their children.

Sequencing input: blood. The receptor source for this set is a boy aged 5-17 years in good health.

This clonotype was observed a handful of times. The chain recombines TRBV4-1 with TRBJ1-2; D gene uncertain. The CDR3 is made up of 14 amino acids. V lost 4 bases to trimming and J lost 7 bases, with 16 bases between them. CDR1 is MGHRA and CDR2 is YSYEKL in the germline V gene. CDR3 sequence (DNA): TGCGCCAGCAGCCCTAGGGTCGGTATGACTGGCTACACCTTC. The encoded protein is CASSPRVGMTGYTF.

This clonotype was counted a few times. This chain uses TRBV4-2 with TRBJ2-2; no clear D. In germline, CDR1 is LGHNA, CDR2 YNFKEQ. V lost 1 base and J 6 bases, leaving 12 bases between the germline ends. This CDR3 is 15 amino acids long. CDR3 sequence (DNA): TGTGCCAGCAGCCAAGCCTCCTTCACGTCCGGGGAGCTGTTTTTT. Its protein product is CASSQASFTSGELFF.

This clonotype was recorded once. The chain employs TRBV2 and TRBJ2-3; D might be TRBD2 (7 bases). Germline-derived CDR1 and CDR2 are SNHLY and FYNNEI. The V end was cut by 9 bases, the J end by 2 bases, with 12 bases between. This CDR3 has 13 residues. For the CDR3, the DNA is TGTGCCAGAGGGGGGGAGTCCACAGATACGCAGTATTTT. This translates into CARGGESTDTQYF. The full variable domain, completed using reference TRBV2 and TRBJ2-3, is EPEVTQTPSHQVTQMGQEVILRCVPISNHLYFYWYRQILGQKVEFLVSFYNNEISEKSEIFDDQFSVERPDGSNFTLKIRSTKLEDSAMYFCARGGESTDTQYFGPGTRLTVL.

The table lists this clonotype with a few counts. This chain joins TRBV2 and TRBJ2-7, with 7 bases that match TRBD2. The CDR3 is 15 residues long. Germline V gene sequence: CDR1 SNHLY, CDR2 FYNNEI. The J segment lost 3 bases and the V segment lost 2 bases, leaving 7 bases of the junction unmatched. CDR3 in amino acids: CASSELGGESYEQYF. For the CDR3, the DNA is TGTGCCAGCAGTGAATTGGGGGGGGAGAGCTACGAGCAGTACTTC.

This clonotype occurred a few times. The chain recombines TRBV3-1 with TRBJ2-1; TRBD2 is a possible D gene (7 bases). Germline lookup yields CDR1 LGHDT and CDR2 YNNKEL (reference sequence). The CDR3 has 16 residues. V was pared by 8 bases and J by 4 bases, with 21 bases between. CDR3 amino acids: CASGPRRGRGYNEQFF. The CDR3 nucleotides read TGTGCCAGCGGACCAAGGCGGGGGCGCGGGTACAATGAGCAGTTCTTC.

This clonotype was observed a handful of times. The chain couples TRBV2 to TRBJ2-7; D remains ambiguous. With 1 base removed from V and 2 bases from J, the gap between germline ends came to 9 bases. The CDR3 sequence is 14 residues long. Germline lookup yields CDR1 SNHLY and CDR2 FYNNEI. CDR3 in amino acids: CASSEEAITYEQYF. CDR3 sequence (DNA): TGTGCCAGCAGTGAAGAAGCCATTACCTACGAGCAGTACTTC.

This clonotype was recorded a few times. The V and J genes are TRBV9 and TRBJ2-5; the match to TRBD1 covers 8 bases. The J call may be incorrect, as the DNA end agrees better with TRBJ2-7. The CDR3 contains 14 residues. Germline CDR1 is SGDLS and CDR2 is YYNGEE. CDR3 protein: CASSVGDRGREQYF. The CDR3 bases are TGTGCCAGCAGCGTAGGAGACAGGGGTCGCGAGCAGTACTTC.

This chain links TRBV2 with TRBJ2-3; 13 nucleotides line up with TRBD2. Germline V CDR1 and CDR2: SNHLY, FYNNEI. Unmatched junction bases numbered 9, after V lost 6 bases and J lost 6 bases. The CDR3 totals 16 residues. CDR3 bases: TGTGCCAGCAGCGGAGGACTAGCGGGAGAAGGGGATACGCAGTATTTT. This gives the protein CASSGGLAGEGDTQYF.